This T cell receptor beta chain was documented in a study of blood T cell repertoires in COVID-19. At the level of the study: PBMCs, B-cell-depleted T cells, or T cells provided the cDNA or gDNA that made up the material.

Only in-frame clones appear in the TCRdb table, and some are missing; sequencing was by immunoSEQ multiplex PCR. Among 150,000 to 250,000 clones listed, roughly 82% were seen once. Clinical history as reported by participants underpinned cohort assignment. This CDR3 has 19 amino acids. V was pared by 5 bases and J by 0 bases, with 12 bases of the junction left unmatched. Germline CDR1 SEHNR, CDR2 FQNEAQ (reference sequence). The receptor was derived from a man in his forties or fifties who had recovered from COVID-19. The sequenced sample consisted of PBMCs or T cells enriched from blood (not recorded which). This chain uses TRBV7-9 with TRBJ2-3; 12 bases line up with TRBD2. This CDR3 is CASSTHQTSGSTSTDTQYF. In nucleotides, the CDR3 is TGTGCCAGCAGCACCCACCAGACTAGCGGGAGTACGAGCACAGATACGCAGTATTTT. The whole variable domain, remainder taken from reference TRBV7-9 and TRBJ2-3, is DTGVSQNPRHKITKRGQNVTFRCDPISEHNRLYWYRQTLGQGPEFLTYFQNEAQLEKSRLLSDRFSAERPKGSFSTLEIQRTEQGDSAMYLCASSTHQTSGSTSTDTQYFGPGTRLTVL.